The rows below give T cell receptor beta chains drawn from one sample of a study of blood T cell repertoires in COVID-19. The protocol was immunoSEQ multiplex PCR, while the TCRdb copy is restricted to in-frame clones and leaves out a portion. The table includes around 82,000 clones, roughly 90% detected once. The sequenced sample consisted of peripheral blood. Every receptor here comes from a human donor in a cohort sampled during active COVID-19. The CDR3 runs from the conserved cysteine through the conserved F or W. Each record gives: V gene, D gene, J gene, clone size, CDR3 protein, CDR3 DNA. A D gene is named only where the DNA matches it firmly. Clone size is shown for a subset of rows, as once, few, many or a class of expanded clone.

>TRBV19|NA|TRBJ2-2|NA
CASRRGTTNTGELFF
TGTGCCAGCAGGAGGGGGACTACCAACACCGGGGAGCTGTTTTTT
>TRBV19|NA|TRBJ1-3|NA
CASQYGANTIYF
TGTGCCAGTCAATATGGGGCAAACACCATATATTTT
>TRBV19|TRBD2|TRBJ2-3|NA
CASSIGRASGQDTQYF
TGTGCCAGTAGTATAGGTAGGGCTAGCGGTCAAGATACGCAGTATTTT
>TRBV5-1|TRBD2|TRBJ2-1|NA
CASRRTSGGPRPYNEQFF
TGCGCCAGCAGACGGACTAGCGGGGGTCCCCGCCCCTACAATGAGCAGTTCTTC
>TRBV11-2|NA|TRBJ1-1|NA
CASSLETAGYPEAFF
TGTGCCAGCAGCTTAGAAACGGCAGGGTATCCTGAAGCTTTCTTT
>TRBV5-6|NA|TRBJ2-7|NA
CASSLGRYEQYF
TGTGCCAGCAGCTTGGGTCGTTACGAGCAGTACTTC
>TRBV27|TRBD2|TRBJ2-3|once
CASRWAGGDTQYF
TGTGCCAGCAGATGGGCCGGGGGGGATACGCAGTATTTT
>TRBV6-5|TRBD1|TRBJ2-7|once
CASTTTTGVEQYF
TGTGCCAGCACGACCACCACAGGGGTCGAGCAGTACTTC
>TRBV5-4|TRBD1|TRBJ2-5|NA
CASSTGQGGETQYF
TGTGCCAGCAGCACTGGACAGGGCGGAGAGACCCAGTACTTC
>TRBV4-1|TRBD2|TRBJ2-2|NA
CASSQDRTSISTGELFF
TGCGCCAGCAGCCAAGATAGGACTAGCATATCCACCGGGGAGCTGTTTTTT
>TRBV15|TRBD1|TRBJ1-2|NA
CATSRSPDRGDNYGYTF
TGTGCCACCAGCAGGAGCCCAGACAGGGGCGATAACTATGGCTACACCTTC
>TRBV7-9|TRBD2|TRBJ2-5|NA
CASSPPGGETQYF
TGTGCCAGCAGCCCCCCCGGGGGGGAGACCCAGTACTTC
>TRBV6-6|NA|TRBJ1-2|NA
CASSSLIARNYGYTF
TGTGCCAGCAGTTCCTTAATAGCCCGTAACTATGGCTACACCTTC
>TRBV5-8|NA|TRBJ2-5|NA
CASSVTGGRGDQETQYF
TGTGCCAGCAGCGTTACAGGGGGGAGGGGGGACCAAGAGACCCAGTACTTC
>TRBV27|NA|TRBJ2-5|NA
CASSLSRGIQTQYF
TGTGCCAGCAGTTTATCTCGGGGTATTCAGACCCAGTACTTC
>TRBV28|TRBD1|TRBJ1-3|NA
CASSPLGDRGPGNTIYF
TGTGCCAGCAGTCCCTTGGGGGACAGGGGGCCAGGAAACACCATATATTTT
>TRBV28|TRBD2|TRBJ2-3|NA
CASSPISGGASTDTQYF
TGTGCCAGCAGCCCAATTAGCGGGGGGGCGAGCACAGATACGCAGTATTTT
>TRBV2|NA|TRBJ2-5|NA
CASSDGFAQYF
TGTGCCAGCAGTGACGGTTTTGCCCAGTACTTC
>TRBV5-1|NA|TRBJ1-5|NA
CASSLEGFESNQPQHF
TGCGCCAGCAGCTTGGAGGGGTTCGAGAGCAATCAGCCCCAGCATTTT
>TRBV6-1|NA|TRBJ1-5|once
CASSVGRTGGGNQPQHF
TGTGCCAGCAGTGTCGGGCGAACAGGAGGGGGCAATCAGCCCCAGCATTTT
>TRBV30|NA|TRBJ2-1|NA
CAWMSGQRYNEQFF
TGTGCCTGGATGTCCGGACAGCGGTACAATGAGCAGTTCTTC
>TRBV27|NA|TRBJ1-2|NA
CASSGARVRGYTF
TGTGCCAGCAGTGGTGCTCGGGTTCGGGGCTACACCTTC
>TRBV30|TRBD2|TRBJ2-5|NA
CAREGQGPQETQYF
TGTGCCCGGGAGGGGCAGGGCCCCCAAGAGACCCAGTACTTC
>TRBV9|NA|TRBJ2-5|NA
CASSPIRGETQYF
TGTGCCAGCAGCCCAATAAGAGGGGAGACCCAGTACTTC
>TRBV19|NA|TRBJ2-7|once
CASKLELSPTYEQYF
TGTGCCAGTAAATTGGAGTTATCCCCCACCTACGAGCAGTACTTC
>TRBV28|TRBD1|TRBJ1-5|NA
CASSLDPTGENQPQHF
TGTGCCAGCAGTTTAGATCCTACAGGGGAAAATCAGCCCCAGCATTTT
>TRBV5-5|TRBD1|TRBJ2-7|NA
CASSPGQIYEQYF
TGTGCCAGCAGCCCGGGACAGATCTACGAGCAGTACTTC
>TRBV7-2|TRBD2|TRBJ2-2|NA
CASSLLLGGMGNTGELFF
TGTGCCAGCAGCTTACTGCTGGGGGGGATGGGGAACACCGGGGAGCTGTTTTTT
>TRBV15|NA|TRBJ1-3|NA
CATSRDPTGFGNTIYF
TGTGCCACCAGCAGAGATCCGACAGGCTTTGGAAACACCATATATTTT
>TRBV29-1|TRBD2|TRBJ2-2|once
CSVGLASNTGELFF
TGCAGCGTGGGACTAGCGTCGAACACCGGGGAGCTGTTTTTT
>TRBV11-3|NA|TRBJ2-7|NA
CASSLGRNSYEQYF
TGTGCCAGCAGCTTAGGCAGGAACTCCTACGAGCAGTACTTC
>TRBV5-6|TRBD2|TRBJ2-7|NA
CASSLLGLAGDSYEQYF
TGTGCCAGCAGCTTGCTCGGACTAGCGGGGGACTCCTACGAGCAGTACTTC
>TRBV5-4|NA|TRBJ2-2|NA
CASTPRTAGNTGELFF
TGTGCCAGCACCCCCCGGACAGCTGGAAACACCGGGGAGCTGTTTTTT
>TRBV2|NA|TRBJ1-5|NA
CASKKGDGLNQPQHF
TGTGCCAGCAAAAAGGGGGACGGACTCAATCAGCCCCAGCATTTT
>TRBV5-1|TRBD1|TRBJ2-5|NA
CASSLEGAPETQYF
TGCGCCAGCAGCTTGGAGGGGGCGCCGGAGACCCAGTACTTC
>TRBV10-3|NA|TRBJ2-2|few
CAISSSGANTGELFF
TGTGCCATCAGCAGTAGCGGCGCGAACACCGGGGAGCTGTTTTTT
>TRBV7-7|TRBD2|TRBJ2-5|NA
CASSLLAGARETQYF
TGTGCTAGCAGCCTTCTAGCGGGGGCCAGAGAGACCCAGTACTTC
>TRBV11-3|NA|TRBJ2-7|NA
CASSEIQGNEQYF
TGTGCCAGCAGCGAAATACAGGGTAACGAGCAGTACTTC
>TRBV6-2/TRBV6-3|NA|TRBJ1-1|NA
CASSPRSSAFF
TGTGCCAGCAGCCCCAGAAGTTCGGCTTTCTTT
>TRBV3-1/TRBV3-2|NA|TRBJ2-7|once
CASSQGTGLSYEQYF
TGTGCCAGCAGCCAAGGAACAGGGCTCTCCTACGAGCAGTACTTC
>TRBV5-1|TRBD1|TRBJ2-7|NA
CASSWTGGGYEQYF
TGCGCCAGCAGCTGGACAGGGGGCGGGTACGAGCAGTACTTC
>TRBV6-5|TRBD1|TRBJ1-6|few
CASGDRGSYNSPLHF
TGTGCCAGTGGGGACAGGGGATCCTATAATTCACCCCTCCACTTT
>TRBV10-3|NA|TRBJ1-6|few
CAIKGQGDSPLHF
TGTGCCATCAAGGGCCAAGGGGATTCACCCCTCCACTTT
>TRBV6-4|NA|TRBJ1-2|NA
CASPTWRGPTASYGYTF
TGTGCCAGCCCGACGTGGCGCGGGCCTACAGCTAGCTATGGCTACACCTTC
>TRBV6-6|NA|TRBJ2-7|once
CASSYTGTYEQYF
TGTGCCAGCAGTTACACAGGAACCTACGAGCAGTACTTC
>TRBV6-5|NA|TRBJ1-3|NA
CASYQGPVSGNTIYF
TGTGCCAGCTACCAGGGTCCCGTCTCTGGAAACACCATATATTTT
>TRBV7-9|TRBD1|TRBJ2-1|NA
CASSLPGQGALNEQFF
TGTGCCAGCAGCTTACCAGGGCAGGGGGCCTTGAATGAGCAGTTCTTC
>TRBV5-1|NA|TRBJ1-1|NA
CASSLAQGNTEAFF
TGCGCCAGCAGCTTGGCACAGGGGAACACTGAAGCTTTCTTT
>TRBV19|TRBD2|TRBJ2-1|NA
CASILSGGAPGNEQFF
TGTGCCAGTATCCTGAGCGGGGGGGCCCCGGGCAATGAGCAGTTCTTC
>TRBV5-6|TRBD2|TRBJ2-5|NA
CASRALSGDGQETQYF
TGTGCCAGCAGGGCCCTTAGCGGGGACGGCCAAGAGACCCAGTACTTC
>TRBV25-1|NA|TRBJ2-1|NA
CASRQGSSYNEQFF
TGTGCCAGCAGACAGGGTAGCTCCTACAATGAGCAGTTCTTC
>TRBV15|TRBD2|TRBJ2-5|NA
CATSSPTSGGGRETQYF
TGTGCCACCAGCAGCCCGACTAGCGGGGGGGGGAGAGAGACCCAGTACTTC
>TRBV13|NA|TRBJ2-1|NA
CASSLGKGDEQFF
TGTGCCAGCAGCTTAGGCAAAGGGGATGAGCAGTTCTTC
>TRBV12-3/TRBV12-4|NA|TRBJ1-2|NA
CASSLGGEGGYTF
TGTGCCAGCAGTTTAGGAGGGGAGGGTGGCTACACCTTC
>TRBV7-9|NA|TRBJ1-1|NA
CASSQTVNTEAFF
TGTGCCAGCAGTCAGACAGTGAACACTGAAGCTTTCTTT